A single sample gave rise to the 4 T cell receptor beta chains below, sequenced in a study of blood T cell repertoires in COVID-19. The protocol was immunoSEQ multiplex PCR, while the TCRdb copy is restricted to in-frame clones and leaves out a portion. The profile shows roughly 110,000 clones, 70% to 80% of them singletons. Sequencing was done on a sample of peripheral blood. The receptors originated from a man of 80 years or more with COVID-19, enrolled during active disease.

The rearrangement links TRBV6-6 to TRBJ2-3; 12 bases align to TRBD2. V trimming: 2 bases; J trimming: 3 bases; junction bases outside the gene matches: 3. Per the germline V gene, CDR1 is MNHNY and CDR2 is SVGAGI (reference sequence). This CDR3 has 16 amino acids. CDR3 coding DNA: TGTGCCAGCAGTTACAGACTAGCGGGAGTTACAGATACGCAGTATTTT. Translation gives CASSYRLAGVTDTQYF.

The chain recombines TRBV7-2 with TRBJ2-7; TRBD2 might be the D (6 bases). Germline CDR1 reads SGHTA; CDR2 reads FQGNSA. The germline V and J ends were trimmed by 4 bases and 3 bases, with 10 bases remaining between them. The CDR3 spans 13 residues. CDR3 DNA sequence: TGTGCCAGCAGCTGGGACTCCTACTACGAGCAGTACTTC. It codes for CASSWDSYYEQYF. The full variable domain, completed using reference TRBV7-2 and TRBJ2-7, is GAGVSQSPSNKVTEKGKDVELRCDPISGHTALYWYRQSLGQGLEFLIYFQGNSAPDKSGLPSDRFSAERTGGSVSTLTIQRTQQEDSAVYLCASSWDSYYEQYFGPGTRLTVT.

V gene TRBV2 combines with J gene TRBJ1-1, with D possibly matching TRBD1 (5 bases). CDR1 is SNHLY and CDR2 is FYNNEI in the germline V gene. V was pared by 6 bases and J by 8 bases, with 19 bases between. There are 14 residues in the CDR3. CDR3 in amino acids: CASREWGEPSEAFF. The CDR3 DNA is TGTGCCAGCAGAGAATGGGGGGAACCATCAGAAGCTTTCTTT.

This chain links TRBV5-1 with TRBJ2-7, with a possible D match to TRBD1 (6 bases). Between the trimmed V and J ends, which lost 5 bases and 5 bases, there was a span of 11 bases. The germline V gene has CDR1 SGHRS and CDR2 YFSETQ. CDR3 length: 12 residues. For the CDR3, the DNA is TGCGCCAGCAGGACAGGATTCCACGAGCAGTACTTC. Amino acid sequence: CASRTGFHEQYF.